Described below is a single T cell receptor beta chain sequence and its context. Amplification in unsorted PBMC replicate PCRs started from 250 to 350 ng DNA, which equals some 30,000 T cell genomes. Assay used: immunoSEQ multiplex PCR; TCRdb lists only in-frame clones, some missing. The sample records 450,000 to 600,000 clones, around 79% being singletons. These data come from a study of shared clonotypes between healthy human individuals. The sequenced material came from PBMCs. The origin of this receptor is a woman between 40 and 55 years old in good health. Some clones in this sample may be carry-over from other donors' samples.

DNA of the CDR3: TGTGCCAGCAGAAGGACAGGGGTGTTCTCTGGAAACACCATATATTTT. Translation: CASRRTGVFSGNTIYF. The chain joins TRBV27 to TRBJ1-3; 9 nucleotides agree with TRBD1. The CDR3 covers 16 residues. The germline V gene has CDR1 MNHEY and CDR2 SMNVEV (reference sequence). The trim removed 6 bases at V and 0 bases at J, leaving 6 bases unmatched.